This T cell receptor beta chain was recorded in a study of metastatic and nonmetastatic thyroid tumors. As for the study in general: Peripheral blood and tumor or nodule samples from malignant and benign thyroid patients were compared.

Trimming removed 6 bases from V and 3 bases from J; junction bases left unmatched: 8. The CDR3 runs 15 residues. Per germline, CDR1 LGHNT and CDR2 FRNRAP. There are many counts of this clone. Using MiXCR, TCRdb reanalyzed the PCR reads. The sample includes approximately 70,000 clones, roughly 4.1% of them seen just once. Not a single patient had been given any form of treatment at any point before undergoing thyroid surgery. Sequencing was done on a sample of blood. The TCR comes from a female donor with papillary thyroid cancer or a benign thyroid nodule (not recorded which). Some clones in this sample may be carry-over from other donors' samples. The chain is built from TRBV12-5 and TRBJ2-1; 7 bases match TRBD2. The CDR3 sequence is CASGPGTTLYNEQFF. Written as DNA, the CDR3 is TGTGCTAGTGGCCCCGGGACTACCCTCTACAATGAGCAGTTCTTC.